This T cell receptor (beta chain) was recovered during a study of siplizumab effects on memory and regulatory T cells. Study observations and caveats: In unstimulated cells, naive T cells appeared more diverse than memory T cells and seemed major alloresponse contributors. Proof of suppressive function in proliferating Tregs from siplizumab cultures was not established. Roughly 75-95% of dividing CD4+ or CD8+ clones were without an attributable naive or memory phenotype.

A word on this clone: What it binds is not known.

The CDR3 spans 15 residues. CDR1 is MNHEY, CDR2 SMNVEV, per germline (reference sequence). V dropped 7 bases and J dropped 4; count of bases not matched to a gene: 6. Approximately 10^5 TCR templates were assayed per sample. The table came from immunoSEQ multiplex PCR; TCRdb's copy has only in-frame clones and leaves some out. The profile shows more than 70,000 clones, 85% to 95% of them singletons. The specimen sequenced was CD8+ T cells sorted from blood. The receptor comes from a human donor in good health. The gene calls are TRBV27 and TRBJ2-1, with 11 bases lining up with TRBD2. This CDR3 reads CASTPGLAVYNEQFF. The CDR3 DNA sequence: TGTGCCAGCACTCCGGGACTAGCGGTTTACAATGAGCAGTTCTTC.